The TCR beta chain described here comes from a study of cytomegalovirus exposure and HLA in healthy donors. This CDR3 has 16 residues. Germline CDR1 is SGHNT and CDR2 is YYREEE (reference sequence). The germline V and J ends were trimmed by 0 bases and 5 bases, with 16 bases remaining between them. Profiled with immunoSEQ multiplex PCR; TCRdb holds only in-frame clones, not every one. In the table there are some 150,000 clones, 86% of which are singletons. V is TRBV5-4 and J is TRBJ2-3, with a tentative D call TRBD1 (6 bases). The sequence was obtained from a man aged 18 to 29 in good health and CMV-seropositive. What was sequenced was PBMCs. The CDR3 sequence: CASSLALQGLQDTQYF. CDR3 bases: TGTGCCAGCAGCTTGGCCCTACAGGGTTTACAAGATACGCAGTATTTT.